Sequencing of this TCR beta chain was carried out in a study of shared clonotypes between healthy human individuals. As handled by the study authors: ImmunoSEQ only sent back junction sequences with no quality scores, so filtering was done differently. Profiled with immunoSEQ multiplex PCR; TCRdb holds only in-frame clones, not every one. The V and J calls and clone size come from that table; D and trimming were worked out from the DNA. Of roughly 2.1 million clones in the sample, approximately 94% were seen once. Selected positively for CCR7 and CD45RO-negative, naive CD8 cells excluded terminally differentiated effector memory CD45RA+ cells. Losses at the gene ends were 2 bases for V and 3 bases for J; bases not matched to a gene: 3. Looked up from germline, CDR1 is MDHEN and CDR2 is SYDVKM. The CDR3 covers 15 residues.

V is TRBV28 and J is TRBJ2-1, with 8 bases that match TRBD1. The sequencing sample was made of naive CD8+ T cells from PBMCs. This sequence originates from a man aged 18-30 years in good health. Some clones in this sample may be carry-over from other donors' samples. CDR3 coding DNA: TGTGCCAGCAGTTTAGGACAGGGATTCTACAATGAGCAGTTCTTC. Protein sequence: CASSLGQGFYNEQFF. Using reference TRBV28 and TRBJ2-1 for the parts outside the CDR3, the full variable domain is DVKVTQSSRYLVKRTGEKVFLECVQDMDHENMFWYRQDPGLGLRLIYFSYDVKMKEKGDIPEGYSVSREKKERFSLILESASTNQTSMYLCASSLGQGFYNEQFFGPGTRLTVL.